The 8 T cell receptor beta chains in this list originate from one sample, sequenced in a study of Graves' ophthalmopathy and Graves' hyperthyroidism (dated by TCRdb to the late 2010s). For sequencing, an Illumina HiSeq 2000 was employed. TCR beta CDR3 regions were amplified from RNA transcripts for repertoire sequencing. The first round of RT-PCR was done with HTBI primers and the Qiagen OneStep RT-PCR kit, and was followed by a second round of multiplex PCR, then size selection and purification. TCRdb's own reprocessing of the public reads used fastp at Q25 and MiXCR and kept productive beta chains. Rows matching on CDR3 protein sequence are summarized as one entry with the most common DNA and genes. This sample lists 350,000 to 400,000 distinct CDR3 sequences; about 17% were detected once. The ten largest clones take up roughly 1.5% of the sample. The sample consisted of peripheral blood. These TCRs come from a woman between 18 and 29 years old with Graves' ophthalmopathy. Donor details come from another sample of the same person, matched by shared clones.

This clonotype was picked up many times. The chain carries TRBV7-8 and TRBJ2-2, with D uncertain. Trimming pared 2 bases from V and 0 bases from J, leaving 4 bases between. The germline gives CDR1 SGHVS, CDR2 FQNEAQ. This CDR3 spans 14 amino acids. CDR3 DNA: TGTGCCAGCAGCTTAAACTCGAACACCGGGGAGCTGTTTTTT. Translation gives CASSLNSNTGELFF.

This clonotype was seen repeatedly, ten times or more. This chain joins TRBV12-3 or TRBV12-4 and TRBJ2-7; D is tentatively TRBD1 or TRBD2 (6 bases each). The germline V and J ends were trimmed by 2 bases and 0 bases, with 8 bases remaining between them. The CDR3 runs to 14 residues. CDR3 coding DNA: TGTGCCAGCAGTTTACGGGGGCCCTCCTACGAGCAGTACTTC. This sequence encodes CASSLRGPSYEQYF.

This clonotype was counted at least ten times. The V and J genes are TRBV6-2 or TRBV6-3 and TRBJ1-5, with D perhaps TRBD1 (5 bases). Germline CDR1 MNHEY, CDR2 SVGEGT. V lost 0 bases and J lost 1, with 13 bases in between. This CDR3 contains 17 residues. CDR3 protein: CASSYSRYPGSNQPQHF. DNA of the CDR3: TGTGCCAGCAGTTACTCGAGATATCCAGGGAGCAATCAGCCCCAGCATTTT.

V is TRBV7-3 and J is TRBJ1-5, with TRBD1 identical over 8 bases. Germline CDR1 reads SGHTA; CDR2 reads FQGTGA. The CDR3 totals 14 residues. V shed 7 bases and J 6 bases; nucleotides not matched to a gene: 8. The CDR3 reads CASTPTGDGQPQHF. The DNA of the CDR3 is TGTGCCAGCACCCCGACAGGGGATGGTCAGCCCCAGCATTTT.

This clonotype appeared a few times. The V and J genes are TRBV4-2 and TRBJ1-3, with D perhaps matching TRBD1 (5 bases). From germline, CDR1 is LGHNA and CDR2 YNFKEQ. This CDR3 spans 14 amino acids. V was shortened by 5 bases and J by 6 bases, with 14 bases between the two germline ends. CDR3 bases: TGTGCCAGCAGCGCGTTCGACAGCAAAAACACCATATATTTT. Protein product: CASSAFDSKNTIYF.

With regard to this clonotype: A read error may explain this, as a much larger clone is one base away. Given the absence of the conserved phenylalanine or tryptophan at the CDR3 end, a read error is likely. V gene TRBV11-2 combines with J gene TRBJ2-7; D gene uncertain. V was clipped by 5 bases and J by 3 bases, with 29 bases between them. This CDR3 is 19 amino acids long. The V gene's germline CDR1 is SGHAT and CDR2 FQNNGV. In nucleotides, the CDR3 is TGTGCCAGCAGCAGTAGAGCTTGGGCGAGGTGGGCAGGAATCTACGAGCAGTACTCC. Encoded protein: CASSSRAWARWAGIYEQYS.

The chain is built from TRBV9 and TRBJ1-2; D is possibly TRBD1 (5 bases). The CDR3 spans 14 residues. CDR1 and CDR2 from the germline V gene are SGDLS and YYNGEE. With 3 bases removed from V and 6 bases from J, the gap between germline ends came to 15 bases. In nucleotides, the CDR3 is TGTGCCAGCAGCGATCGCCTCGCGGGGGATGGCTACACCTTC. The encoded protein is CASSDRLAGDGYTF.

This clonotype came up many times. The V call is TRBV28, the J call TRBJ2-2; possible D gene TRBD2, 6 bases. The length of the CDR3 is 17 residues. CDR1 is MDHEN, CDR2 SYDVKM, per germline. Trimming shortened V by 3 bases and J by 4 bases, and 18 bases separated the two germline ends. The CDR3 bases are TGTGCCAGCAGTTTCCTCCTTAGCGGCTTTGGCACCGGGGAGCTGTTTTTT. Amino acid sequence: CASSFLLSGFGTGELFF.